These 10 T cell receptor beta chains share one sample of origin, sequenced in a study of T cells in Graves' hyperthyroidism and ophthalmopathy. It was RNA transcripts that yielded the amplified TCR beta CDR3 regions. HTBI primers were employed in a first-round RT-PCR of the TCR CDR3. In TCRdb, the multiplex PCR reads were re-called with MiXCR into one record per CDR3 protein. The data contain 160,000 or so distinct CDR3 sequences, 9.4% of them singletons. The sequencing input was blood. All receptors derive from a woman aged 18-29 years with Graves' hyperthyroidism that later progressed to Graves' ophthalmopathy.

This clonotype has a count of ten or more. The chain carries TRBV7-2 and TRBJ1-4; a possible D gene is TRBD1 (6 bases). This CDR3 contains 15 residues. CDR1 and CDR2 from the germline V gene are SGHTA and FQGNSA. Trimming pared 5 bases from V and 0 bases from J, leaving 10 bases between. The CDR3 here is CASSPGQTTNEKLFF. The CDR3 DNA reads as TGTGCCAGCAGCCCTGGACAGACAACTAATGAAAAACTGTTTTTT. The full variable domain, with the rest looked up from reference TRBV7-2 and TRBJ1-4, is GAGVSQSPSNKVTEKGKDVELRCDPISGHTALYWYRQSLGQGLEFLIYFQGNSAPDKSGLPSDRFSAERTGGSVSTLTIQRTQQEDSAVYLCASSPGQTTNEKLFFGSGTQLSVL.

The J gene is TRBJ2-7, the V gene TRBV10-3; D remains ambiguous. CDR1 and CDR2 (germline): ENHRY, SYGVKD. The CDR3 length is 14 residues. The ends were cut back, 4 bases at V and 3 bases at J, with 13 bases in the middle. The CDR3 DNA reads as TGTGCCATCAGTGTAGGCCAGAATTACTACGAGCAGTACTTC. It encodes CAISVGQNYYEQYF.

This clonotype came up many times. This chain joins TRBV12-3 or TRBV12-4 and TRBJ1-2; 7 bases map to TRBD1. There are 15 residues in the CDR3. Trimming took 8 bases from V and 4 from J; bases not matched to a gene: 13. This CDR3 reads CASGKPDRDAYGYTF. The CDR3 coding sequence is TGTGCCAGCGGAAAACCTGACAGGGATGCCTATGGCTACACCTTC.

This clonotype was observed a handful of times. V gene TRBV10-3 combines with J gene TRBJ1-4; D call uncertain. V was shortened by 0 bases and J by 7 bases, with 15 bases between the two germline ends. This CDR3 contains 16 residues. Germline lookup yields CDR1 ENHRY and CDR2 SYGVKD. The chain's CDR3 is CAISESESIPREKLFF. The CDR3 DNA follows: TGTGCCATCAGTGAGTCTGAGTCGATACCCCGTGAAAAACTGTTTTTT.

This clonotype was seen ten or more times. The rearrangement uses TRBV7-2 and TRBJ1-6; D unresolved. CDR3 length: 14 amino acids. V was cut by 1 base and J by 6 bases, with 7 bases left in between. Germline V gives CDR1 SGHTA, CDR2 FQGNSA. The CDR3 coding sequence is TGTGCCAGCAGCTTAGTAAAGGGTAATTCACCCCTCCACTTT. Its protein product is CASSLVKGNSPLHF.

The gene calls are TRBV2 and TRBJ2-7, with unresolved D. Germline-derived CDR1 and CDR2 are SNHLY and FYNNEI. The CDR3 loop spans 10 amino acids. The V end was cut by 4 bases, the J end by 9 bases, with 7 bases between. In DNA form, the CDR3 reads TGTGCCAGCAGTGTGTCAGGGCAGTACTTC. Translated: CASSVSGQYF.

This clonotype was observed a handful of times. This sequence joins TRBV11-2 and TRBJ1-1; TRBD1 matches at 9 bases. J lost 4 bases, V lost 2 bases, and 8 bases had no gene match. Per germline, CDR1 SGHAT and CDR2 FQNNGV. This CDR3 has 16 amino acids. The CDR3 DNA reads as TGTGCCAGCAGCTTAACAGGGGGCGCGGGTAGCACTGAAGCTTTCTTT. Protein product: CASSLTGGAGSTEAFF. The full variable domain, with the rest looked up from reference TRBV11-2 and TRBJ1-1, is EAGVAQSPRYKIIEKRQSVAFWCNPISGHATLYWYQQILGQGPKLLIQFQNNGVVDDSQLPKDRFSAERLKGVDSTLKIQPAKLEDSAVYLCASSLTGGAGSTEAFFGQGTRLTVV.

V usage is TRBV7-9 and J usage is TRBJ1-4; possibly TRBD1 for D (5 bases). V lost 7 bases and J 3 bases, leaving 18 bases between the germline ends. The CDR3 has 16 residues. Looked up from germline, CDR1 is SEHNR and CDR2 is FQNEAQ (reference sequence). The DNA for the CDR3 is TGTGCCAGCAACCCTACCCTCAGGGAGGCTAATGAAAAACTGTTTTTT. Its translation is CASNPTLREANEKLFF.

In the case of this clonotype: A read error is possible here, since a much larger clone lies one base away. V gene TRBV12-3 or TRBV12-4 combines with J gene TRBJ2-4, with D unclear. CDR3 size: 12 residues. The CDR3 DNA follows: TGTGCCGGCAGTTTTAGAAAAAACATTCAGTACTTC. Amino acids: CAGSFRKNIQYF.

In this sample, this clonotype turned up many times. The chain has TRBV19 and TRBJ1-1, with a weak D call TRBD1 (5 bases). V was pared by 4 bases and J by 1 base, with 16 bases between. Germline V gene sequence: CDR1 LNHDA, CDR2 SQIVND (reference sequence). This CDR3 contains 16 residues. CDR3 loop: CASSRLGARGNTEAFF. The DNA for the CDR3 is TGTGCCAGTAGTAGGTTAGGCGCGAGGGGGAACACTGAAGCTTTCTTT. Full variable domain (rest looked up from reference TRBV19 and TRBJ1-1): DGGITQSPKYLFRKEGQNVTLSCEQNLNHDAMYWYRQDPGQGLRLIYYSQIVNDFQKGDIAEGYSVSREKKESFPLTVTSAQKNPTAFYLCASSRLGARGNTEAFFGQGTRLTVV.